These 21 T cell receptor beta chains originate from one sample sequenced in a study of patients and donors after allogeneic stem cell transplantation (TCRdb year 2020). Library generation was performed with RT-PCR. Sequencing relied on a NextSeq 550. In TCRdb, the public reads were trimmed at Q25 with fastp and aligned with MiXCR, with productive beta chains retained. Records with the same CDR3 protein are collapsed into one entry carrying the most frequent genes and DNA. Here the sample has 25,000 or so distinct CDR3 sequences; about 30% occur a single time. The ten largest clones add up to approximately 48% of the sample. The sample consisted of blood, either unsorted or a sorted T cell fraction (not recorded which). Receptors originate from a human donor who was either an allogeneic HSCT recipient or a stem cell or donor lymphocyte infusion donor (not recorded which). It is not recorded whose cells these are; they may come from a transplant donor.

The rearrangement links TRBV7-2 to TRBJ1-1; TRBD1 is a possible D gene (5 bases). Trimming removed 2 bases at V and 0 bases at J, with 13 bases between. CDR1 is SGHTA, CDR2 FQGNSA, per germline. This CDR3 is 16 amino acids long. The chain's CDR3 is CASSLWNGALNTEAFF. DNA for the CDR3: TGTGCCAGCAGCTTATGGAATGGGGCCTTGAACACTGAAGCTTTCTTT.

This clonotype appeared a few times. The CDR3 reads CAIARSSNQPQHF. CDR3 in DNA: TGTGCCATTGCCCGGTCCTCCAATCAGCCCCAGCATTTT. The chain is built from TRBV6-6 and TRBJ1-5; D ambiguous. Per germline, CDR1 MNHNY and CDR2 SVGAGI (reference sequence). The ends were cut back, 10 bases at V and 3 bases at J, with 13 bases in the middle. The CDR3 runs 13 residues.

This clonotype was observed once. One end of the junction fails to match germline, which may point to a read error. This chain uses TRBV12-3 or TRBV12-4 with TRBJ2-5; 11 bases match TRBD2. This CDR3 contains 13 residues. The CDR3 nucleotides read TGTGCCAGCAGTTTGGCGTTAGCGGGGGGGCTAAGATTC. As protein: CASSLALAGGLRF.

This clonotype has at least ten counts. CDR3 sequence: CASSSGLAGGHEQFF. In nucleotides, the CDR3 is TGTGCCAGCAGTTCCGGGCTAGCGGGGGGGCATGAGCAGTTCTTC. V and J are TRBV27 and TRBJ2-1, with TRBD2 matching over 12 bases. With V trimmed by 4 bases and J by 8 bases, 6 bases remained unmatched. The CDR3 loop spans 15 amino acids. Per the germline V gene, CDR1 is MNHEY and CDR2 is SMNVEV (reference sequence).

The chain is built from TRBV12-3 or TRBV12-4 and TRBJ1-4; no reliable D call. Trimming took 5 bases from V and 3 from J, leaving 19 bases between them. The CDR3 is made up of 17 amino acids. CDR3 sequence reads: CASSPSVSGSPNEKLFF. The DNA for the CDR3 is TGTGCCAGCAGTCCTTCCGTGTCTGGGAGCCCTAATGAAAAACTGTTTTTT.

The V and J genes are TRBV3-1 and TRBJ2-5; TRBD2 aligns across 8 bases. Germline lookup yields CDR1 LGHDT and CDR2 YNNKEL (reference sequence). This CDR3 region has 14 residues. The ends lost 4 bases at V and 4 bases at J; junction bases unmatched: 5. This chain's CDR3 is CASSLRGGVETQYF. CDR3 sequence (DNA): TGTGCCAGCAGCCTCCGGGGGGGCGTAGAGACCCAGTACTTC.

The chain employs TRBV12-5 and TRBJ1-2; the D is unclear. Germline CDR1 is LGHNT and CDR2 is FRNRAP. The CDR3 extends over 15 amino acids. Trimming removed 1 base at V and 1 base at J, with 10 bases between. The CDR3 is CASGLGPPFNYGYTF. CDR3 bases: TGTGCTAGTGGTTTGGGCCCCCCTTTTAACTATGGCTACACCTTC. Based on the CDR3 plus reference TRBV12-5 and TRBJ1-2, the full variable domain is DARVTQTPRHKVTEMGQEVTMRCQPILGHNTVFWYRQTMMQGLELLAYFRNRAPLDDSGMPKDRFSAEMPDATLATLKIQPSEPRDSAVYFCASGLGPPFNYGYTFGSGTRLTVV.

This sequence joins TRBV28 and TRBJ1-1; unclear D gene. This CDR3 comprises 15 residues. The V and J ends lost 3 bases and 5 bases respectively, with 16 bases between them. CDR1 and CDR2 from the germline V gene are MDHEN and SYDVKM. The CDR3 DNA follows: TGTGCCAGCAGTTTCCCTCTCGGCGTGGGGACTGAAGCTTTCTTT. Translated, it gives CASSFPLGVGTEAFF.

This clonotype has only a few counts. The chain uses TRBV5-1 and TRBJ2-3; 9 bases line up with TRBD2. Trimming cost V 4 bases and J 5 bases; bases outside gene matches: 11. CDR1 is SGHRS, CDR2 YFSETQ, per germline. There are 16 residues in the CDR3. The CDR3 protein is CASSQTGGGAIDTQYF. In DNA form, the CDR3 reads TGCGCCAGCAGCCAGACCGGCGGGGGGGCGATAGATACGCAGTATTTT.

V usage is TRBV28 and J usage is TRBJ1-4; TRBD1 might be the D (6 bases). Trimming left V 1 base short and J 5 bases short, with 11 bases between. The germline gives CDR1 MDHEN, CDR2 SYDVKM. The CDR3 is 15 amino acids. In DNA, the CDR3 is TGTGCCAGCAGTTTATTGCAGGGGTGGAATGAAAAACTGTTTTTT. This codes for CASSLLQGWNEKLFF.

On this clonotype itself: This may come from a read error, since a much larger clone is one base off. The gene calls are TRBV9 and TRBJ2-1; D unclear. Germline V CDR1 and CDR2: SGDLS, YYNGEE. The V end was cut by 0 bases, the J end by 9 bases, with 4 bases between. There are 11 residues in the CDR3. In DNA form, the CDR3 reads TGTGCCAGCAGCGTAGAGGGTGAGCAGTTCTTC. Its translation: CASSVEGEQFF.

CDR3 DNA: TGTGCCAGCAGTCACAGGGGGGATGGCTACACCTTC. This encodes CASSHRGDGYTF. V usage is TRBV27 and J usage is TRBJ1-2; 8 positions agree with TRBD1. CDR1 is MNHEY and CDR2 is SMNVEV in the germline V gene (reference sequence). This CDR3 spans 12 amino acids. V dropped 5 bases and J dropped 6; count of bases not matched to a gene: 2.

This clonotype is deemed medium-sized. The chain couples TRBV2 to TRBJ2-3, with D possibly matching TRBD1 (6 bases). Trimming took off 7 bases at V and 1 base at J, with 12 bases between the two ends. Germline V gene sequence: CDR1 SNHLY, CDR2 FYNNEI. The CDR3 sequence is 14 residues long. The CDR3 loop reads CASMRGKGTDTQYF. CDR3 sequence (DNA): TGTGCCAGCATGAGGGGGAAAGGCACAGATACGCAGTATTTT.

This clonotype was seen more than once but under ten times. The V gene is TRBV5-6, the J gene TRBJ1-4, with TRBD1 matching over 7 bases. This CDR3 has 16 residues. V shed 3 bases and J 2 bases; nucleotides not matched to a gene: 7. Germline values: CDR1 SGHDT, CDR2 YYEEEE. This chain's CDR3 is CASSSRQGGTNEKLFF. The DNA of the CDR3 is TGTGCCAGCAGCTCCCGACAGGGTGGCACTAATGAAAAACTGTTTTTT.

V is TRBV2 and J is TRBJ1-2; D possibly corresponds to TRBD1 (5 bases). Trimming removed 4 bases at V and 1 base at J, with 10 bases between. The CDR3 extends over 14 amino acids. From germline, CDR1 is SNHLY and CDR2 FYNNEI. The CDR3 nucleotides are TGTGCCAGCAGTGTCGGGGCGGGTAACTATGGCTACACCTTC. Translated: CASSVGAGNYGYTF.

The table lists this clonotype with a few counts. This CDR3 reads CASSPRTGGTNEKLFF. CDR3 sequence (DNA): TGTGCCAGCAGCCCCAGGACAGGGGGGACTAATGAAAAACTGTTTTTT. The chain recombines TRBV7-8 with TRBJ1-4, with TRBD1 matching over 10 bases. The CDR3 length is 16 residues. J lost 2 bases, V lost 5 bases, and 5 bases had no gene match. The germline gives CDR1 SGHVS, CDR2 FQNEAQ.

As for this clonotype: One end of the junction is discordant with germline, which a read error may explain. CDR3 sequence: CASSKEDSTLNTEAFF. CDR3 coding DNA: TGTGCCAGCAGCAAAGAGGACAGTACCCTCAACACTGAAGCTTTCTTT. This chain uses TRBV4-2 with TRBJ1-1, with D tentatively TRBD1 (6 bases). The germline CDR1 and CDR2 sequences are LGHNA and YNFKEQ. CDR3 length: 16 residues.

This chain joins TRBV6-5 and TRBJ2-7; no firm D call. The CDR3 length is 11 residues. V was trimmed by 2 bases and J by 2 bases, leaving 1 base between them. Germline loops: CDR1 MNHEY, CDR2 SVGAGI. This chain's CDR3 is CASSYTYEQYF. The CDR3 DNA sequence: TGTGCCAGCAGTTACACCTACGAGCAGTACTTC.

Only a few counts were recorded for this clonotype. This sequence joins TRBV18 and TRBJ1-6; 7 bases are a match to TRBD1. The CDR3 consists of 14 residues. The V gene end was trimmed by 0 bases and the J gene end by 13 bases; junction bases not matched to a gene: 6. Germline CDR1 is KGHSH and CDR2 is LQKENI. Here the CDR3 DNA reads TGTGCCAGCTCACCACCAGGGGGCGCAGAGCCCCTCCACTTT. Its protein is CASSPPGGAEPLHF. Supplemented by reference TRBV18 and TRBJ1-6, the full variable domain reads NAGVMQNPRHLVRRRGQEARLRCSPMKGHSHVYWYRQLPEEGLKFMVYLQKENIIDESGMPKERFSAEFPKEGPSILRIQQVVRGDSAAYFCASSPPGGAEPLHFGNGTRLTVT.

This clonotype was detected only a few times. V gene TRBV27 combines with J gene TRBJ1-5, with TRBD1 identical over 7 bases. Germline CDR1 reads MNHEY; CDR2 reads SMNVEV (reference sequence). This CDR3 is built from 14 residues. Trimming took 5 bases from V and 1 from J; bases not matched to a gene: 2. CDR3: CASSPQGSNQPQHF. The CDR3, as DNA: TGTGCCAGCAGTCCACAGGGGAGCAATCAGCCCCAGCATTTT.

The chain employs TRBV12-3 or TRBV12-4 and TRBJ1-4; D unresolved. V lost 2 bases to trimming and J lost 5 bases, with 6 bases between them. The CDR3 has 13 amino acids. The CDR3 loop reads CASSLSGNEKLFF. The CDR3 DNA reads as TGTGCCAGCAGTTTATCCGGGAATGAAAAACTGTTTTTT.